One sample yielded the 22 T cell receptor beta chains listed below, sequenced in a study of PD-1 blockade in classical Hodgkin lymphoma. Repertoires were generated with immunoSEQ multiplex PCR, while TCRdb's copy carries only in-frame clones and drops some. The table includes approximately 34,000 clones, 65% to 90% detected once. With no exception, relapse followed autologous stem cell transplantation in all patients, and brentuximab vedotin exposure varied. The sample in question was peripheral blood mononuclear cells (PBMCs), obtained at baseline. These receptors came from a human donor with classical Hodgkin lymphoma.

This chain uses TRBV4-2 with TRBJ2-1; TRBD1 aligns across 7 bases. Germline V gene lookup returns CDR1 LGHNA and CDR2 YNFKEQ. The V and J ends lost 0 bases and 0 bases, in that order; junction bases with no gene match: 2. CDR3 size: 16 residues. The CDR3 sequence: CASSQDGDSSYNEQFF. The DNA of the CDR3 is TGTGCCAGCAGCCAAGATGGGGACAGCTCCTACAATGAGCAGTTCTTC.

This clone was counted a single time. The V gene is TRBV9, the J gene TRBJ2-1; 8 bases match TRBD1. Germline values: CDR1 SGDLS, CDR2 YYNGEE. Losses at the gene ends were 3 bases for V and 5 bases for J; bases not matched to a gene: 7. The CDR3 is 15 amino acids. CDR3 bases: TGTGCCAGCAGCGCCCGGGACAGGACCGACAATGAGCAGTTCTTC. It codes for CASSARDRTDNEQFF.

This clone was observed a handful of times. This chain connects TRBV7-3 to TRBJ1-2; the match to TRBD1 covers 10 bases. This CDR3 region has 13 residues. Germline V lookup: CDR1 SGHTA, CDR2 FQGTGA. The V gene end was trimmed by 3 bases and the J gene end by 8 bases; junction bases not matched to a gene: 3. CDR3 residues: CASSLTGGDGYTF. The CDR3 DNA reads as TGTGCCAGCAGCTTGACAGGGGGCGACGGCTACACCTTC. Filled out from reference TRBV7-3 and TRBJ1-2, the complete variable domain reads GAGVSQTPSNKVTEKGKYVELRCDPISGHTALYWYRQSLGQGPEFLIYFQGTGAADDSGLPNDRFFAVRPEGSVSTLKIQRTERGDSAVYLCASSLTGGDGYTFGSGTRLTVV.

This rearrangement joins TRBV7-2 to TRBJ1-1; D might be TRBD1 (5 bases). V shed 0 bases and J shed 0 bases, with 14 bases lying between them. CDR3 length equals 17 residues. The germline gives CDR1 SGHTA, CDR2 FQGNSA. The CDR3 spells CASSLAPGGGMNTEAFF. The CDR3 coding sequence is TGTGCCAGCAGCTTAGCGCCCGGGGGAGGCATGAACACTGAAGCTTTCTTT.

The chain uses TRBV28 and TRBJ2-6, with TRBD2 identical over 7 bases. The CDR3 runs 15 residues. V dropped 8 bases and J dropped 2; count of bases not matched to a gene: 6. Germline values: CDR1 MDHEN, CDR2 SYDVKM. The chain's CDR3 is CASSPGGAGANVLTF. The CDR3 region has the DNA TGTGCCAGCTCACCTGGGGGGGCTGGGGCCAACGTCCTGACTTTC. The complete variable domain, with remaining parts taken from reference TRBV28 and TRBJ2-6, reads DVKVTQSSRYLVKRTGEKVFLECVQDMDHENMFWYRQDPGLGLRLIYFSYDVKMKEKGDIPEGYSVSREKKERFSLILESASTNQTSMYLCASSPGGAGANVLTFGAGSRLTVL.

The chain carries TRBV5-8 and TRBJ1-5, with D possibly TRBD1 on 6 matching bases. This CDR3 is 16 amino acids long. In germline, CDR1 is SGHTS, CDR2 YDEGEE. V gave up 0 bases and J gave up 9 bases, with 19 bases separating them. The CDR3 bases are TGTGCCAGCAGCTTGGGAGGGGGGGGACCACCCCTGCCCCAGCATTTT. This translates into CASSLGGGGPPLPQHF.

CDR3 DNA sequence: TGTGCCAGCAGCCCTGGTGCGGGGTGGACTGAAGCTTTCTTT. This gives the protein CASSPGAGWTEAFF. The chain combines TRBV7-3 with TRBJ1-1, with D uncertain. The germline V gene has CDR1 SGHTA and CDR2 FQGTGA. The CDR3 covers 14 residues. The ends were cut back, 5 bases at V and 5 bases at J, with 15 bases in the middle.

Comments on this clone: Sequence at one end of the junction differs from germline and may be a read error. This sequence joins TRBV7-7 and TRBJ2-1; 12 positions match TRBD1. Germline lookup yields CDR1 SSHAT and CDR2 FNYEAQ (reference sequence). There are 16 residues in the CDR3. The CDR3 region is CASSHGVGQGANEQFF. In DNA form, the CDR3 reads TGTGCTAGCAGCCATGGGGTGGGACAGGGGGCGAATGAGCAGTTCTTC.

CDR3 in DNA: TGTGCCAGCAGGTTCACCAGCCAAGAGACCCAGTACTTC. Translation: CASRFTSQETQYF. The chain links TRBV6-1 to TRBJ2-5; D call uncertain. The CDR3 is made up of 13 amino acids. Per the germline V gene, CDR1 is MNHNS and CDR2 is SASEGT. The V end was cut by 6 bases, the J end by 1 base, with 9 bases between.

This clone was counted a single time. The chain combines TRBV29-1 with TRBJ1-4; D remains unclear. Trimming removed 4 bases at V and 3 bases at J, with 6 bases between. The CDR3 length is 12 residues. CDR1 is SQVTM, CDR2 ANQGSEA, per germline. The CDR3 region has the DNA TGCAGCGTTGCGGGTCCTAATGAAAAACTGTTTTTT. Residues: CSVAGPNEKLFF.

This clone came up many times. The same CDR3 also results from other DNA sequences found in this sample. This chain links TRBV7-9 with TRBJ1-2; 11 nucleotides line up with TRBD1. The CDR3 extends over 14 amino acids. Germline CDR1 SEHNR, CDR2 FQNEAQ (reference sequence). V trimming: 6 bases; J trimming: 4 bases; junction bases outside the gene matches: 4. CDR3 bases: TGTGCCAGCAGTCCCGGGACAGGGGGCTATGGCTACACCTTC. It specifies CASSPGTGGYGYTF.

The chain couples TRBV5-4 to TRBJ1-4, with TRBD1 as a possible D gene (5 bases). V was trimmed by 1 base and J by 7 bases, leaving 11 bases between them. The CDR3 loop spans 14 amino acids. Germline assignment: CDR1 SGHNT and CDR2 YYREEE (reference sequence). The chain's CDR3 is CASSLQGEGEKLFF. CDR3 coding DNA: TGTGCCAGCAGCTTGCAAGGGGAAGGTGAAAAACTGTTTTTT. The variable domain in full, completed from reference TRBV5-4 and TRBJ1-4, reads ETGVTQSPTHLIKTRGQQVTLRCSSQSGHNTVSWYQQALGQGPQFIFQYYREEENGRGNFPPRFSGLQFPNYSSELNVNALELDDSALYLCASSLQGEGEKLFFGSGTQLSVL.

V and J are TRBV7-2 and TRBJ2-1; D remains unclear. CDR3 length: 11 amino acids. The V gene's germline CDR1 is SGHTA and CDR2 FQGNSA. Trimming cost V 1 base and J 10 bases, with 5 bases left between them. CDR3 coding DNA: TGTGCCAGCAGCTTAGACAGCGAGCAGTTCTTC. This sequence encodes CASSLDSEQFF.

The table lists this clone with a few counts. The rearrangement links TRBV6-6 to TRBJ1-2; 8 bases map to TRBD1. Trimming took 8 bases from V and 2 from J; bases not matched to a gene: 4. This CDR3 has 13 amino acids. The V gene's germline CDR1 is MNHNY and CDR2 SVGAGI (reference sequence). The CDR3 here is CASAGGANYGYTF. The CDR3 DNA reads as TGTGCCAGCGCAGGGGGCGCGAACTATGGCTACACCTTC.

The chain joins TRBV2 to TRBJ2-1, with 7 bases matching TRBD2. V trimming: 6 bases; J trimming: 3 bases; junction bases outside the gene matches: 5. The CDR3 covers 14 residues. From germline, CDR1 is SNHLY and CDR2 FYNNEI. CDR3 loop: CASRRLASYNEQFF. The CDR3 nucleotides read TGTGCCAGCAGGAGACTAGCCAGCTACAATGAGCAGTTCTTC. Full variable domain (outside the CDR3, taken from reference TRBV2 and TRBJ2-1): EPEVTQTPSHQVTQMGQEVILRCVPISNHLYFYWYRQILGQKVEFLVSFYNNEISEKSEIFDDQFSVERPDGSNFTLKIRSTKLEDSAMYFCASRRLASYNEQFFGPGTRLTVL.

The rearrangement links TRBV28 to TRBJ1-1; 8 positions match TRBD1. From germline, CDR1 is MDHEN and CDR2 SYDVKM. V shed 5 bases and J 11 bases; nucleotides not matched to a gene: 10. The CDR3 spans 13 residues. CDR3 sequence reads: CASSQTGALNAFF. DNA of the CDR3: TGTGCCAGCAGTCAGACAGGGGCCCTGAATGCTTTCTTT.

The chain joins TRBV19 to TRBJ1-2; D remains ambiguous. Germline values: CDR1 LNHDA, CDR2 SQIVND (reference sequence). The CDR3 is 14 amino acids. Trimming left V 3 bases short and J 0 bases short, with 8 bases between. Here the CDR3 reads CASSIRETNYGYTF. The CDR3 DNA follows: TGTGCCAGTAGTATTCGCGAGACTAACTATGGCTACACCTTC.

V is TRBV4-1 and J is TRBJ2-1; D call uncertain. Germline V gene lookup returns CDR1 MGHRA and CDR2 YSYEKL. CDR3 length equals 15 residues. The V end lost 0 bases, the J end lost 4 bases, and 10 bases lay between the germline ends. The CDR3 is CASSQELSRYNEQFF. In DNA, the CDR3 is TGCGCCAGCAGCCAAGAGTTGAGCCGGTACAATGAGCAGTTCTTC.

In DNA, the CDR3 is TGTGCGGGGGGTCAATACGAGCAGTACTTC. Translation: CAGGQYEQYF. The chain has TRBV6-5 and TRBJ2-7, with D maybe TRBD2 (6 bases). Looked up from germline, CDR1 is MNHEY and CDR2 is SVGAGI. CDR3 size: 10 residues.

The CDR3 region has the DNA TGCGCCAGCAGCTCCAGGGGCTTAACTAATGAAAAACTGTTTTTT. It specifies CASSSRGLTNEKLFF. The J gene is TRBJ1-4, the V gene TRBV5-1; possible D gene TRBD1, 6 bases. With 3 bases removed from V and 1 base from J, the gap between germline ends came to 10 bases. The CDR3 spans 15 residues. Germline CDR1 and CDR2: SGHRS and YFSETQ.

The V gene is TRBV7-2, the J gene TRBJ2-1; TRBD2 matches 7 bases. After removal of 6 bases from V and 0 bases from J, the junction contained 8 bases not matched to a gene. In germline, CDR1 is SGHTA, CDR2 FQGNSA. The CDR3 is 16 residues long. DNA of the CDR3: TGTGCCAGCAGTTACCCGGGGGGAAGCTCCTACAATGAGCAGTTCTTC. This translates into CASSYPGGSSYNEQFF.

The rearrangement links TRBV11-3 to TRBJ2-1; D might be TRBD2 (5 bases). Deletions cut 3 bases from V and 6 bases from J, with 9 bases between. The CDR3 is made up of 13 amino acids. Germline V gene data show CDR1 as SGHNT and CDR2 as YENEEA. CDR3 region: CASSLVGLNEQFF. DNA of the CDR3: TGTGCCAGCAGCTTGGTCGGACTCAATGAGCAGTTCTTC.